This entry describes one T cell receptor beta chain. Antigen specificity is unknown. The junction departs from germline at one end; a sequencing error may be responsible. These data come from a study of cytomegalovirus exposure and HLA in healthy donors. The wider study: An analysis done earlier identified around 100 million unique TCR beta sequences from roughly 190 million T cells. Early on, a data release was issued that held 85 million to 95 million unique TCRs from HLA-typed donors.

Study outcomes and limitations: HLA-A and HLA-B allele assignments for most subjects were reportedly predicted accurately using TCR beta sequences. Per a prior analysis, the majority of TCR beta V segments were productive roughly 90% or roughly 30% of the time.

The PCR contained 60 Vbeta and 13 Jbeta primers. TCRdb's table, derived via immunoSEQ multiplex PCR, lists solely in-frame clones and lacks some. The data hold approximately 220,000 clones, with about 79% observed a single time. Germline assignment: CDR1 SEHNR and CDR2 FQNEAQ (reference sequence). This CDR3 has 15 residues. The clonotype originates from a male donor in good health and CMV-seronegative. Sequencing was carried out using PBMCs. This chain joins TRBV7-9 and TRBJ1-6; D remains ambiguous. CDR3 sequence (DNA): TGTTCCAGCAGCTTAGCACGAGGGTCCGATTCACCCCTCCACTTT. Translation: CSSSLARGSDSPLHF. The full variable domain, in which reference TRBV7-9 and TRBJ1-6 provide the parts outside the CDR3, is DTGVSQNPRHKITKRGQNVTFRCDPISEHNRLYWYRQTLGQGPEFLTYFQNEAQLEKSRLLSDRFSAERPKGSFSTLEIQRTEQGDSAMYLCSSSLARGSDSPLHFGNGTRLTVT.